Presented here are 32 T cell receptor beta chains from one specimen sequenced in a study of shared clonotypes between healthy human individuals. The naive CD8 fraction comprised CD45RO-negative cells positively selected for CCR7 and excluded terminally differentiated effector memory CD45RA+ cells. Generated by immunoSEQ multiplex PCR, the TCRdb table keeps only in-frame clones and is missing some. The sample shows approximately 2,200,000 clones, about 93% of them seen only once. Sequencing was carried out using naive CD8+ T cells from PBMCs. The source of these receptors is a man aged 18 to 29 in good health. Some clones in this sample may be carry-over from other donors' samples.

This chain uses TRBV29-1 with TRBJ2-1, with D hard to call. This CDR3 contains 12 residues. Germline assignment: CDR1 SQVTM and CDR2 ANQGSEA. Trimming removed 7 bases from V and 2 bases from J, with 9 bases in between. Written as DNA, the CDR3 is TGCAGCGCGACCCTGGCCTACAATGAGCAGTTCTTC. Translating it yields CSATLAYNEQFF.

This chain connects TRBV7-9 to TRBJ2-7, with a weak D call TRBD2 (7 bases). The CDR3 runs to 16 residues. V was pared by 5 bases and J by 2 bases, with 19 bases between. Germline V gene data show CDR1 as SEHNR and CDR2 as FQNEAQ (reference sequence). This CDR3 reads CASSSKGGKGTYEQYF. CDR3 DNA: TGTGCCAGCAGCAGTAAGGGGGGGAAGGGCACCTACGAGCAGTACTTC.

CDR3 bases: TGTGCCAGCTCACCCCCCGGACAGAGCGATGGCTACACCTTC. It yields the protein CASSPPGQSDGYTF. The chain links TRBV18 to TRBJ1-2; D is perhaps TRBD1 (6 bases). The CDR3 has 14 amino acids. Germline loops: CDR1 KGHSH, CDR2 LQKENI. Between the trimmed V and J ends, which lost 3 bases and 6 bases, there was a span of 14 bases.

V gene TRBV30 combines with J gene TRBJ2-7, with 8 nucleotides matching TRBD2. Germline CDR1 GTSNPN, CDR2 SVGIG (reference sequence). The CDR3 is 16 amino acids. V lost 1 base and J lost 2; bases outside the gene matches: 10. This CDR3 reads CAWSDGLERETYEQYF. The CDR3 DNA reads TGTGCCTGGAGTGACGGACTAGAGCGGGAGACCTACGAGCAGTACTTC.

The rearrangement uses TRBV15 and TRBJ1-3; TRBD1 agrees at 7 bases. The CDR3 loop spans 15 amino acids. Germline V gene sequence: CDR1 LNHNV, CDR2 YYDKDF (reference sequence). V shed 5 bases and J 1 base; nucleotides not matched to a gene: 5. CDR3 protein: CATSEDRASGNTIYF. DNA for the CDR3: TGTGCCACCAGCGAAGACAGGGCTTCTGGAAACACCATATATTTT.

CDR3 in amino acids: CASSQGGYEQYF. Here the CDR3 DNA reads TGTGCCAGCAGCCAGGGGGGCTACGAGCAGTACTTC. The rearrangement joins TRBV5-6 to TRBJ2-7; a possible D gene is TRBD1 (7 bases). V was cut by 4 bases and J by 3 bases, with 8 bases left in between. Germline-derived CDR1 and CDR2 are SGHDT and YYEEEE. This CDR3 contains 12 residues. Together with reference TRBV5-6 and TRBJ2-7, the CDR3 gives the full variable domain: DAGVTQSPTHLIKTRGQQVTLRCSPKSGHDTVSWYQQALGQGPQFIFQYYEEEERQRGNFPDRFSGHQFPNYSSELNVNALLLGDSALYLCASSQGGYEQYFGPGTRLTVT.

The chain employs TRBV5-6 and TRBJ2-7; 7 nucleotides line up with TRBD1. The trim removed 5 bases at V and 5 bases at J, leaving 13 bases unmatched. CDR1 is SGHDT and CDR2 is YYEEEE in the germline V gene. The CDR3 has 15 amino acids. This CDR3 is CASRPGTEGVHEQYF. The CDR3 DNA follows: TGTGCCAGCAGGCCCGGGACAGAGGGGGTCCACGAGCAGTACTTC. Based on the CDR3 plus reference TRBV5-6 and TRBJ2-7, the full variable domain is DAGVTQSPTHLIKTRGQQVTLRCSPKSGHDTVSWYQQALGQGPQFIFQYYEEEERQRGNFPDRFSGHQFPNYSSELNVNALLLGDSALYLCASRPGTEGVHEQYFGPGTRLTVT.

This chain connects TRBV14 to TRBJ2-3, with D tentatively TRBD2 (6 bases). Trimming removed 0 bases at V and 8 bases at J, with 9 bases between. The CDR3 is 13 residues long. CDR1 is SGHDN, CDR2 FVKESK, per germline. The CDR3 loop is CASSQELAFTQYF. The CDR3, as DNA: TGTGCCAGCAGCCAAGAGCTAGCGTTTACGCAGTATTTT. Together with reference TRBV14 and TRBJ2-3, the CDR3 gives the full variable domain: EAGVTQFPSHSVIEKGQTVTLRCDPISGHDNLYWYRRVMGKEIKFLLHFVKESKQDESGMPNNRFLAERTGGTYSTLKVQPAELEDSGVYFCASSQELAFTQYFGPGTRLTVL.

V and J are TRBV5-1 and TRBJ2-2; TRBD2 matches 8 bases. CDR1 and CDR2 (germline): SGHRS, YFSETQ. The CDR3 sequence is 17 residues long. V shed 0 bases and J 8 bases; nucleotides not matched to a gene: 12. The CDR3, as DNA: TGCGCCAGCAGCTTGGCCGCAACGGGAGGGCCTTCGGGGGAGCTGTTTTTT. Its protein is CASSLAATGGPSGELFF.

The chain is built from TRBV7-6 and TRBJ2-1; D may be TRBD1 (5 bases). The ends were cut back, 5 bases at V and 8 bases at J, with 22 bases in the middle. Germline V CDR1 and CDR2: SGHVS, FNYEAQ. The CDR3 has 16 residues. CDR3 region: CASSHRRARGYDEQFF. CDR3 sequence (DNA): TGTGCCAGCAGCCACCGTAGGGCTAGGGGTTATGATGAGCAGTTCTTC.

This clone appeared a single time. This rearrangement joins TRBV30 to TRBJ2-1; no reliable D call. Germline V gene lookup returns CDR1 GTSNPN and CDR2 SVGIG (reference sequence). V was cut by 7 bases and J by 4 bases, with 11 bases left in between. The CDR3 consists of 12 residues. The CDR3 here is CASEERYNEQFF. As DNA, the CDR3 is TGTGCCTCGGAAGAACGGTACAATGAGCAGTTCTTC.

The V gene is TRBV10-2, the J gene TRBJ2-1, with D perhaps matching TRBD2 (6 bases). The CDR3 spans 12 residues. Trimming cost V 5 bases and J 9 bases, with 11 bases left between them. CDR1 and CDR2 (germline): WSHSY, SAAADI. CDR3 nucleotides: TGCGCCAGCAGTCGGGACTTATCTGAGCAGTTCTTC. This encodes CASSRDLSEQFF.

The rearrangement links TRBV10-2 to TRBJ2-1; 9 positions match TRBD1. J was trimmed by 4 bases and V by 8 bases; bases with no gene match: 3. The CDR3 covers 13 residues. Looked up from germline, CDR1 is WSHSY and CDR2 is SAAADI. CDR3 DNA: TGCGCCAGCGCAGGGACAGGGTACAATGAGCAGTTCTTC. Protein product: CASAGTGYNEQFF.

The chain recombines TRBV20-1 with TRBJ2-7; D is unresolved. This CDR3 has 11 residues. Trimming took 4 bases from V and 6 from J, leaving 10 bases between them. In germline, CDR1 is DFQATT, CDR2 SNEGSKA (reference sequence). The CDR3 DNA reads as TGCAGTGCTAACGGAGATTCCGAGCAGTACTTC. It translates to CSANGDSEQYF.

The rearrangement joins TRBV29-1 to TRBJ2-7; 7 bases are a match to TRBD1. V lost 7 bases to trimming and J lost 3 bases; unmatched junction nucleotides: 6. CDR1 is SQVTM and CDR2 is ANQGSEA in the germline V gene. The CDR3 contains 12 residues. CDR3 in amino acids: CSARDSVYEQYF. The CDR3, as DNA: TGCAGCGCTCGGGACAGCGTCTACGAGCAGTACTTC.

V is TRBV4-3 and J is TRBJ1-4; the D gene is possibly TRBD1 (6 bases). Germline lookup yields CDR1 LGHNA and CDR2 YSLEER. The CDR3 totals 15 residues. The V gene lost 6 bases and the J gene lost 0 bases, with 11 bases spanning the gap. The CDR3 sequence is CASSRGGSTNEKLFF. CDR3 nucleotides: TGCGCCAGCAGTCGGGGGGGCTCAACTAATGAAAAACTGTTTTTT.

The chain has TRBV7-2 and TRBJ2-1; 12 nucleotides match TRBD2. Germline CDR1 and CDR2: SGHTA and FQGNSA. CDR3 length equals 18 residues. J gave up 0 bases and V 9 bases, and 12 bases lay outside the gene matches. This CDR3 reads CASTEGLAGPYSYNEQFF. DNA for the CDR3: TGTGCCAGTACCGAAGGACTAGCGGGGCCCTACTCCTACAATGAGCAGTTCTTC.

V is TRBV11-2 and J is TRBJ2-7; D ambiguous. CDR1 is SGHAT and CDR2 is FQNNGV in the germline V gene. The CDR3 covers 15 residues. Deletions cut 1 base from V and 0 bases from J, with 10 bases between. This CDR3 is CASSLAYRSSYEQYF. The CDR3 DNA follows: TGTGCCAGCAGCTTAGCATATAGGAGCTCCTACGAGCAGTACTTC.

The chain recombines TRBV7-2 with TRBJ2-2; D is ambiguous. V dropped 5 bases and J dropped 6 bases, with 19 bases sitting between them. Germline V gene data show CDR1 as SGHTA and CDR2 as FQGNSA. CDR3 length: 16 amino acids. CDR3 sequence reads: CASSPERSGTAGELFF. The CDR3 nucleotides are TGTGCCAGCAGCCCCGAACGTTCAGGCACGGCCGGGGAGCTGTTTTTT.

This chain links TRBV9 with TRBJ2-7, with unresolved D. There are 14 residues in the CDR3. Germline-derived CDR1 and CDR2 are SGDLS and YYNGEE. The ends were cut back, 0 bases at V and 5 bases at J, with 12 bases in the middle. In DNA form, the CDR3 reads TGTGCCAGCAGCGTAGCAGTATTCCCACACGAGCAGTACTTC. It specifies CASSVAVFPHEQYF.

This sequence joins TRBV6-6 and TRBJ2-3; D gene unclear. The CDR3 totals 13 residues. The germline CDR1 and CDR2 sequences are MNHNY and SVGAGI (reference sequence). V was pared by 0 bases and J by 6 bases, with 7 bases between. The CDR3 coding sequence is TGTGCCAGCAGTTACTCGACGCGGGATACGCAGTATTTT. This codes for CASSYSTRDTQYF.

V gene TRBV9 combines with J gene TRBJ1-4; 8 bases are a match to TRBD1. CDR3 size: 15 residues. J gave up 8 bases and V 3 bases, and 9 bases lay outside the gene matches. Germline loops: CDR1 SGDLS, CDR2 YYNGEE. This CDR3 reads CASSAGQGLLEKLFF. CDR3 bases: TGTGCCAGCAGCGCCGGACAGGGATTGTTAGAAAAACTGTTTTTT.

This sequence joins TRBV7-8 and TRBJ1-1; D gene uncertain. Trimming stripped 7 bases from V and 2 bases from J, with 17 bases between. CDR1 SGHVS and CDR2 FQNEAQ come from the germline V gene. The CDR3 runs to 15 residues. The CDR3 DNA is TGTGCCAGCATCCCAACCGTGGGCCTTAACACTGAAGCTTTCTTT. Its translation: CASIPTVGLNTEAFF.

The V gene is TRBV2, the J gene TRBJ1-5, with 8 bases fitting TRBD1. The CDR3 runs to 18 residues. The V gene's germline CDR1 is SNHLY and CDR2 FYNNEI. The junction had 15 bases not matched to a gene; V was cut back by 7 bases and J by 1 base. The CDR3 loop is CASIRATGQGISNQPQHF. The CDR3 region has the DNA TGTGCCAGCATAAGGGCTACCGGACAGGGCATAAGCAATCAGCCCCAGCATTTT.

This chain uses TRBV5-6 with TRBJ1-5; 7 nucleotides line up with TRBD1. This CDR3 is 14 amino acids long. The junction had 6 bases not matched to a gene; V was cut back by 0 bases and J by 9 bases. CDR1 is SGHDT, CDR2 YYEEEE, per germline. DNA for the CDR3: TGTGCCAGCAGCTTGGGACAGGGAAACTGGCCCCAGCATTTT. Translating gives CASSLGQGNWPQHF.

The V and J genes are TRBV2 and TRBJ1-1; D is perhaps TRBD1 (6 bases). The CDR3 has 15 amino acids. CDR1 and CDR2 (germline): SNHLY, FYNNEI. V was trimmed by 6 bases and J by 5 bases, leaving 19 bases between them. The CDR3 protein is CASSPSRGAGTEAFF. In nucleotides, the CDR3 is TGTGCCAGCAGCCCAAGTCGGGGGGCAGGGACTGAAGCTTTCTTT.

CDR3 DNA sequence: TGTGCCAGCAGCTCTCACTACGGAGATGAGCAGTTCTTC. Translating it yields CASSSHYGDEQFF. The V call is TRBV7-3, the J call TRBJ2-1; the D is unclear. The CDR3 has 13 residues. Germline CDR1 SGHTA, CDR2 FQGTGA. Trimming removed 4 bases from V and 8 bases from J, with 12 bases in between.

The genes are TRBV7-9 and TRBJ2-2; TRBD2 agrees at 8 bases. CDR1 SEHNR and CDR2 FQNEAQ come from the germline V gene (reference sequence). Unmatched junction bases numbered 8, after V lost 5 bases and J lost 0 bases. CDR3 length: 17 residues. The CDR3 nucleotides are TGTGCCAGCAGCCCCCGGGCTAGCGGGCCGAACACCGGGGAGCTGTTTTTT. This sequence encodes CASSPRASGPNTGELFF.

As to this clone: Distinct nucleotide sequences in the sample also encode this CDR3. The chain combines TRBV9 with TRBJ2-7, with D maybe TRBD2 (6 bases). Trimming stripped 0 bases from V and 3 bases from J, with 10 bases between. Germline-derived CDR1 and CDR2 are SGDLS and YYNGEE. CDR3 length equals 14 residues. The DNA for the CDR3 is TGTGCCAGCAGCGTAGGGGGGGAAAGCTACGAGCAGTACTTC. Its translation: CASSVGGESYEQYF.

The J gene is TRBJ2-7, the V gene TRBV7-9; D is unclear. CDR1 is SEHNR, CDR2 FQNEAQ, per germline (reference sequence). The CDR3 is 14 residues long. V was clipped by 4 bases and J by 2 bases, with 12 bases between them. CDR3 region: CASSSSTVPYEQYF. The CDR3 DNA reads as TGTGCCAGCAGCTCCTCGACGGTTCCCTACGAGCAGTACTTC.

The rearrangement links TRBV7-9 to TRBJ1-2; D is unclear. The germline CDR1 and CDR2 sequences are SEHNR and FQNEAQ (reference sequence). The V and J ends lost 7 bases and 7 bases respectively, with 10 bases between them. The CDR3 is made up of 11 amino acids. As DNA, the CDR3 is TGTGCCAGCACCAACGCCGGTGGCTACACCTTC. This sequence encodes CASTNAGGYTF.

This chain connects TRBV2 to TRBJ2-2; D might be TRBD2 (6 bases). CDR1 SNHLY and CDR2 FYNNEI come from the germline V gene. Trimming took 4 bases from V and 3 from J, leaving 12 bases between them. CDR3 size: 15 residues. The CDR3 DNA reads TGTGCCAGCAGTGGCAGGTCGGGGGACACCGGGGAGCTGTTTTTT. This gives the protein CASSGRSGDTGELFF.